The clone carrying this TCR beta chain was counted ten times or more. Its cognate antigen is unknown. Through template switching, a universal primer site was introduced, and the cDNA contained unique molecular identifiers. MiXCR was run by TCRdb on the 5' RACE reads, yielding one entry per CDR3 protein. The sample includes 250,000 or so distinct CDR3 sequences, 7% of them seen just once. This specimen comes from a study of identical twins. General study results and limits: Reduced insertions were recorded for abundant cord blood beta clonotypes, with no such pattern in memory repertoires. Excess sharing between twins was weaker in beta out-of-frame sequences.

This CDR3 is built from 15 residues. Per the germline V gene, CDR1 is SGHKS and CDR2 is YYEKEE (reference sequence). V lost 4 bases and J 4 bases, leaving 17 bases between the germline ends. The sample was also reused in another study, on yellow fever vaccine responses in identical twins. That work states: Convergence reportedly seemed to mark part of the twins' vaccine T cell response, with personalization marking the rest.

This chain joins TRBV5-5 and TRBJ1-2; perhaps TRBD1 as D (5 bases). Sequenced: memory (CD45RO+) T cells sorted from blood. The source is a woman under 30 in good health. The CDR3 DNA sequence: TGTGCCAGCAGCCAACCCGCAGGGAGATCCTATGGCTACACCTTC. Translating gives CASSQPAGRSYGYTF.